This TCR beta chain was sequenced during a study of brain T cells in children with intractable seizures (dated by TCRdb to the early 2020s). Regarding the complete study: Resected brain tissue from over 50 pediatric epilepsy surgery cases was initially screened for immune gene transcripts with a NanoString immunology panel. Among the roughly 12 selected surgery cases, pre-surgery blood was additionally sequenced for eight, leaving four cases with brain tissue only. Paper-wide results and their limitations: The patients' HCMV serostatus was not known, and viral specificity was inferred solely from CDR3 sequence similarity. Because sequencing depth differed between pre- and post-surgery blood, the absence of clones from the pre-surgery sample may reflect undersampling.

The CDR3 covers 13 residues, taking in both the cysteine and the phenylalanine. Only the CDR3 DNA is retained, 39 bases long and in frame from the first base. V is shortened by 7 bases, J by 5 bases, and the region joining them spans 12 bases. The immunoSEQ assay was used to generate TCR beta chain sequences from genomic DNA. For the original study's pipeline: CDR3 sequences that did not begin with the conserved framework cysteine at position 104 were removed manually. Clonality was calculated as one minus the normalized Shannon's Diversity Index, with values ranging from 0 (maximal diversity) to 1 (oligoclonal). To check whether a given CDR3 had different frequencies in two samples, for example brain versus blood, chi-squared comparison-of-proportions tests were used. Public clonotypes were found by searching immuneACCESS, and the VDJdb browser was used to assess similarity to known antiviral clonotypes. Drawn from immuneACCESS, this table holds only the in-frame rearrangements with V and J called that TCRdb kept. Clones are partly lost; checked studies trace under half to an unresolved V gene and leave the rest unexplained. V and J calls and clone size are as listed in that table; D and trimming were resolved from the DNA. For this sample the table gives about 340,000 clones, of which approximately 93% were detected only once. 5% to 7% of the sample rests with the top ten.

Per the publication, the time point label means: blood from clinic visit 5 months post-surgery; TSC patient then seizure free. The surgery cases that showed the highest brain T cell transcript signatures were chosen for TCR beta chain sequencing of brain tissue, and of blood when it was available. Patients had been treated with at least one anti-epileptic drug before surgery. The TCR-sequenced patients were children whose drug-resistant epilepsy was caused by tuberous sclerosis complex, focal cortical dysplasia, Rasmussen encephalitis or hemimegalencephaly. The Monarch genomic DNA purification kit was used to extract bulk genomic DNA from unsorted brain tissue and from whole blood. A note on this clone: Its antigen target is currently unknown. No much larger clone exists at a distance of one base, and base qualities are not known.

The receptor was isolated from a boy less than two years old with tuberous sclerosis and intractable seizures. Recombination connected TRBV12-3 or TRBV12-4 to TRBJ2-1, with the D gene too uncertain to name. The sequenced sample was peripheral blood, obtained approximately 5 months after surgery. The DNA sequence is TGTGCCAGCAAGGCAGGAGATAACAATGAGCAGTTCTTC. Its protein is CASKAGDNNEQFF.